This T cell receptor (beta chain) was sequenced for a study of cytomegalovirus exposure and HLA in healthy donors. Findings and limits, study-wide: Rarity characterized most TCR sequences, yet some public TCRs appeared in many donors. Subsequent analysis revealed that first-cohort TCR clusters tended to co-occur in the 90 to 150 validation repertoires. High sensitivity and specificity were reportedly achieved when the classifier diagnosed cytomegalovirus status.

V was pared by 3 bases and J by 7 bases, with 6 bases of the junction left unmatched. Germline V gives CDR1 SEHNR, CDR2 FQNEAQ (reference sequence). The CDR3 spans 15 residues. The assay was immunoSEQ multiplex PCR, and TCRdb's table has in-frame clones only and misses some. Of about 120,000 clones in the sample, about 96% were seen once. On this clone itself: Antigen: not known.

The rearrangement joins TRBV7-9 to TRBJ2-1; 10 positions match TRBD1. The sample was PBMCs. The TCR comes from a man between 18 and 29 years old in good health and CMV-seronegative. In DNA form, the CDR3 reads TGTGCCAGCAGCTTGGCCGGACAGGGGGGAAATGAGCAGTTCTTC. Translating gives CASSLAGQGGNEQFF.